Each of the 21 T cell receptor beta chains below was sequenced from the same sample in a study of CD8 T cells in Susac syndrome. When the RNA was reverse transcribed, random hexamers were used with an input of roughly 0.45 to 1 ug. TCRdb ran MiXCR on the immunoSEQ multiplex PCR reads and lists one entry per CDR3 protein. Of about 200,000 distinct CDR3 sequences listed, roughly 92% are singletons. Source material: CD4+ T cells from PBMCs. These receptors came from a human donor in good health.

The chain has TRBV12-3 or TRBV12-4 and TRBJ1-2, with D uncertain. The CDR3 length is 13 residues. V dropped 2 bases and J dropped 4 bases, with 8 bases sitting between them. The CDR3 protein is CASSLKEGYGYTF. DNA of the CDR3: TGTGCCAGCAGTTTAAAAGAGGGCTATGGCTACACCTTC.

In this sample, this clonotype turned up once. This rearrangement joins TRBV5-4 to TRBJ2-5, with 7 bases that match TRBD2. The germline V gene has CDR1 SGHNT and CDR2 YYREEE (reference sequence). The CDR3 is 13 residues long. Unmatched junction bases numbered 8, after V lost 7 bases and J lost 5 bases. CDR3 region: CASQFSGRETQYF. The CDR3 bases are TGTGCCAGCCAATTTAGCGGGCGGGAGACCCAGTACTTC.

The rearrangement uses TRBV4-3 and TRBJ1-2; perhaps TRBD1 as D (5 bases). This CDR3 is built from 13 residues. The V gene lost 1 base and the J gene lost 4 bases, with 7 bases spanning the gap. Germline-derived CDR1 and CDR2 are LGHNA and YSLEER. DNA of the CDR3: TGCGCCAGCAGCCAAGGACAGCTCTATGGCTACACCTTC. It encodes CASSQGQLYGYTF.

The chain recombines TRBV29-1 with TRBJ2-7; D remains unclear. Germline CDR1 is SQVTM and CDR2 is ANQGSEA. The CDR3 totals 11 residues. Trimming left V 5 bases short and J 3 bases short, with 8 bases between. The CDR3, as DNA: TGCAGCGTTAAGGACCTCTACGAGCAGTACGTC. The encoded protein is CSVKDLYEQYV.

The rearrangement joins TRBV20-1 to TRBJ2-5; D tentatively fits TRBD1 or TRBD2 (5 bases each). Germline-derived CDR1 and CDR2 are DFQATT and SNEGSKA (reference sequence). CDR3 size: 14 residues. The ends were cut back, 0 bases at V and 4 bases at J, with 12 bases in the middle. The chain's CDR3 is CSAREALGTETQYF. The CDR3 nucleotides read TGCAGTGCTAGAGAAGCCCTGGGGACAGAGACCCAGTACTTC.

This clonotype was counted a single time. This rearrangement joins TRBV19 to TRBJ1-1; TRBD1 matches 9 bases. CDR1 is LNHDA and CDR2 is SQIVND in the germline V gene (reference sequence). The CDR3 has 15 residues. With V trimmed by 5 bases and J by 3 bases, 7 bases remained unmatched. The CDR3 protein is CASSGRTGVDTEAFF. CDR3 bases: TGTGCCAGTAGTGGGAGGACAGGGGTCGACACTGAAGCTTTCTTT. Complete variable domain (other parts from reference TRBV19 and TRBJ1-1): DGGITQSPKYLFRKEGQNVTLSCEQNLNHDAMYWYRQDPGQGLRLIYYSQIVNDFQKGDIAEGYSVSREKKESFPLTVTSAQKNPTAFYLCASSGRTGVDTEAFFGQGTRLTVV.

The chain joins TRBV7-3 to TRBJ2-7; 9 bases line up with TRBD1. Germline trimming cut 6 bases from V and 6 bases from J; bases unmatched to any gene: 3. Germline CDR1 and CDR2: SGHTA and FQGTGA. The length of the CDR3 is 12 residues. The CDR3 DNA sequence: TGTGCCAGCAGTCGGACAGGGGCCGAGCAGTACTTC. Translation gives CASSRTGAEQYF.

The gene calls are TRBV19 and TRBJ1-5; 10 positions agree with TRBD1. Germline V gene data show CDR1 as LNHDA and CDR2 as SQIVND (reference sequence). This CDR3 has 18 residues. V was clipped by 0 bases and J by 2 bases; unmatched bases: 7. CDR3 residues: CASSIEPPGQGRNQPQHF. The CDR3 nucleotides read TGTGCCAGTAGTATAGAACCTCCGGGACAGGGGCGCAATCAGCCCCAGCATTTT.

The J gene is TRBJ2-2, the V gene TRBV4-2; D is possibly TRBD1 (6 bases). Per germline, CDR1 LGHNA and CDR2 YNFKEQ. Trimming left V 0 bases short and J 8 bases short, with 13 bases between. The CDR3 contains 15 residues. CDR3: CASSQDQTGAGELFF. CDR3 sequence (DNA): TGTGCCAGCAGCCAAGATCAGACAGGCGCTGGGGAGCTGTTTTTT.

As DNA, the CDR3 is TGCAGTGCTAGAGGGGGACAGGGCTCGACCACAGATACGCAGTATTTT. It encodes CSARGGQGSTTDTQYF. This rearrangement joins TRBV20-1 to TRBJ2-3, with 9 positions matching TRBD1. CDR3 length equals 16 residues. V gave up 1 base and J gave up 2 bases; unmatched junction bases: 7. In germline, CDR1 is DFQATT, CDR2 SNEGSKA (reference sequence).

This chain connects TRBV4-2 to TRBJ1-1; D ambiguous. V was pared by 0 bases and J by 5 bases, with 13 bases between. Germline CDR1 reads LGHNA; CDR2 reads YNFKEQ. The CDR3 extends over 15 amino acids. CDR3: CASSQDHGLSTEAFF. CDR3 DNA: TGTGCCAGCAGCCAAGATCACGGGTTGAGTACTGAAGCTTTCTTT.

The chain joins TRBV6-2 or TRBV6-3 to TRBJ1-1; D uncertain. The ends were cut back, 5 bases at V and 4 bases at J, with 20 bases in the middle. In germline, CDR1 is MNHEY, CDR2 SVGEGT. This CDR3 is 16 amino acids long. In DNA form, the CDR3 reads TGTGCCAGCAGTCCCAGGCTCCTCAGTGGGTTCACTGAAGCTTTCTTT. This sequence encodes CASSPRLLSGFTEAFF.

The chain combines TRBV2 with TRBJ2-1; D not resolved. The CDR3 totals 15 residues. Germline CDR1 and CDR2: SNHLY and FYNNEI. V was trimmed by 4 bases and J by 0 bases, leaving 10 bases between them. CDR3 loop: CASSAPKSSYNEQFF. CDR3 bases: TGTGCCAGCAGTGCTCCCAAAAGCTCCTACAATGAGCAGTTCTTC. Full variable domain (rest looked up from reference TRBV2 and TRBJ2-1): EPEVTQTPSHQVTQMGQEVILRCVPISNHLYFYWYRQILGQKVEFLVSFYNNEISEKSEIFDDQFSVERPDGSNFTLKIRSTKLEDSAMYFCASSAPKSSYNEQFFGPGTRLTVL.

The J gene is TRBJ2-4, the V gene TRBV20-1; 12 bases are shared with TRBD1. The CDR3 length is 14 residues. CDR1 is DFQATT and CDR2 is SNEGSKA in the germline V gene (reference sequence). V lost 5 bases, J lost 2 bases, and 1 base stayed unmatched. DNA for the CDR3: TGCAGTGCTGGGACAGGGGGCCCCAAAAACATTCAGTACTTC. It codes for CSAGTGGPKNIQYF.

The CDR3 DNA follows: TGTGCCAGCAGTTACTTGGGGATACCAACCGGGGAGCTGTTTTTT. As protein: CASSYLGIPTGELFF. The chain combines TRBV6-5 with TRBJ2-2; no firm D call. The germline V gene encodes CDR1 MNHEY and CDR2 SVGAGI. The CDR3 loop spans 15 amino acids. V lost 1 base and J 5 bases, leaving 11 bases between the germline ends.

The chain employs TRBV5-1 and TRBJ2-5; TRBD2 matches 11 bases. V lost 4 bases, J lost 1 base, and 6 bases stayed unmatched. CDR1 and CDR2 (germline): SGHRS, YFSETQ. The CDR3 loop spans 16 amino acids. The CDR3 loop is CASSVGLAGPQETQYF. The CDR3 region has the DNA TGCGCCAGCAGCGTTGGACTAGCGGGCCCCCAAGAGACCCAGTACTTC. Full variable domain (missing parts from reference TRBV5-1 and TRBJ2-5): KAGVTQTPRYLIKTRGQQVTLSCSPISGHRSVSWYQQTPGQGLQFLFEYFSETQRNKGNFPGRFSGRQFSNSRSEMNVSTLELGDSALYLCASSVGLAGPQETQYFGPGTRLLVL.

The CDR3 spells CATSRDRLMGGELFF. CDR3 bases: TGTGCCACCAGCAGAGATAGGTTGATGGGCGGGGAGCTGTTTTTT. The chain combines TRBV15 with TRBJ2-2; no clear D gene. The V end was cut by 0 bases, the J end by 7 bases, with 12 bases between. The CDR3 contains 15 residues. The germline V gene encodes CDR1 LNHNV and CDR2 YYDKDF (reference sequence). The full variable domain, completed using reference TRBV15 and TRBJ2-2, is DAMVIQNPRYQVTQFGKPVTLSCSQTLNHNVMYWYQQKSSQAPKLLFHYYDKDFNNEADTPDNFQSRRPNTSFCFLDIRSPGLGDTAMYLCATSRDRLMGGELFFGEGSRLTVL.

This chain joins TRBV7-9 and TRBJ2-3; D perhaps matches TRBD1 (6 bases). V was shortened by 1 base and J by 4 bases, with 18 bases between the two germline ends. Germline V gene sequence: CDR1 SEHNR, CDR2 FQNEAQ (reference sequence). This CDR3 spans 17 amino acids. CDR3 DNA sequence: TGTGCCAGCAGCTTAGGAGACAGAGGGGGTTCATCAGATACGCAGTATTTT. Protein product: CASSLGDRGGSSDTQYF.

V is TRBV19 and J is TRBJ2-5; unclear D gene. There are 14 residues in the CDR3. Between the trimmed V and J ends, which lost 1 base and 4 bases, there was a span of 10 bases. CDR1 and CDR2 from the germline V gene are LNHDA and SQIVND (reference sequence). DNA for the CDR3: TGTGCCAGTAGTATAGGGAGAATTCCAGAGACCCAGTACTTC. It codes for CASSIGRIPETQYF.

The V gene is TRBV6-5, the J gene TRBJ2-7; TRBD1 matches at 9 bases. The CDR3 consists of 15 residues. The ends lost 6 bases at V and 3 bases at J; junction bases unmatched: 9. The germline CDR1 and CDR2 sequences are MNHEY and SVGAGI. CDR3 protein: CASSGDRATFYEQYV. The CDR3 nucleotides read TGTGCCAGCAGCGGGGACAGGGCCACCTTCTACGAGCAGTACGTC.

The chain carries TRBV3-1 and TRBJ1-2; D not resolved. Trimming removed 1 base at V and 7 bases at J, with 22 bases between. CDR3 length: 17 amino acids. The germline gives CDR1 LGHDT, CDR2 YNNKEL (reference sequence). The CDR3 bases are TGTGCCAGCAGCCAAGGAGCTTCAATCCGTTACCCCGGTGGCTACACCTTC. As protein: CASSQGASIRYPGGYTF.